Following are 10 T cell receptor beta chains from one sample sequenced in a study of blood T cell repertoires in COVID-19. Clones were read by immunoSEQ multiplex PCR, and TCRdb kept only the in-frame ones, dropping some. The sample holds a few hundred thousand clones, 85% seen once. What was sequenced was peripheral blood. These receptors were taken from a young woman with acute or convalescent COVID-19.

The chain links TRBV6-1 to TRBJ1-4; D is uncertain. This CDR3 comprises 12 residues. Germline values: CDR1 MNHNS, CDR2 SASEGT. The V end lost 2 bases, the J end lost 11 bases, and 9 bases lay between the germline ends. The CDR3, as DNA: TGTGCCAGCAGTGAAACAGAAACCAAACTGTTTTTT. Residues: CASSETETKLFF.

The chain combines TRBV30 with TRBJ2-7; tentative D call: TRBD1 (6 bases). Germline V gene data show CDR1 as GTSNPN and CDR2 as SVGIG (reference sequence). V gave up 5 bases and J gave up 2 bases, with 22 bases separating them. The CDR3 consists of 16 residues. CDR3 sequence: CAWDLKSGTSTYEQYF. The CDR3, as DNA: TGTGCCTGGGACCTGAAATCCGGGACATCGACCTACGAGCAGTACTTC.

The chain is built from TRBV12-3 or TRBV12-4 and TRBJ2-1, with TRBD1 identical over 9 bases. V gave up 10 bases and J gave up 8 bases; unmatched junction bases: 9. The CDR3 is 13 residues long. The CDR3 sequence: CAIRDRALDEQFF. CDR3 DNA sequence: TGTGCCATACGGGACAGGGCCCTCGATGAGCAGTTCTTC.

The chain uses TRBV24-1 and TRBJ2-3; maybe TRBD2 (6 bases). Trimming pared 4 bases from V and 5 bases from J, leaving 15 bases between. CDR1 is KGHDR and CDR2 is SFDVKD in the germline V gene. The CDR3 spans 15 residues. CDR3 loop: CATSDDGTYIDTQYF. The CDR3 coding sequence is TGTGCCACCAGTGACGACGGGACTTACATAGATACGCAGTATTTT.

This clone was seen only once. The rearrangement links TRBV19 to TRBJ2-1, with 7 bases that match TRBD1. Germline assignment: CDR1 LNHDA and CDR2 SQIVND (reference sequence). The CDR3 is 18 amino acids. The V segment lost 3 bases and the J segment 0 bases; nucleotides outside the gene matches: 11. The CDR3 nucleotides read TGTGCCAGTAGTATTGAGCAGGGGGTGCGAAGCTCCTACAATGAGCAGTTCTTC. It is translated as CASSIEQGVRSSYNEQFF. The entire variable domain, with the rest obtained from reference TRBV19 and TRBJ2-1, is as follows: DGGITQSPKYLFRKEGQNVTLSCEQNLNHDAMYWYRQDPGQGLRLIYYSQIVNDFQKGDIAEGYSVSREKKESFPLTVTSAQKNPTAFYLCASSIEQGVRSSYNEQFFGPGTRLTVL.

The chain links TRBV5-5 to TRBJ2-1; D is uncertain. Trimming left V 0 bases short and J 4 bases short, with 5 bases between. The CDR3 length is 13 residues. Germline CDR1 is SGHKS and CDR2 is YYEKEE (reference sequence). The CDR3 sequence is CASSLGEYNEQFF. The CDR3 coding sequence is TGTGCCAGCAGCTTGGGAGAGTACAATGAGCAGTTCTTC.

The chain joins TRBV5-1 to TRBJ2-1; a possible D gene is TRBD2 (5 bases). The germline V and J ends were trimmed by 0 bases and 0 bases, with 10 bases remaining between them. This CDR3 has 16 amino acids. Germline-derived CDR1 and CDR2 are SGHRS and YFSETQ. The CDR3 bases are TGCGCCAGCAGCTTGGGGACGGGAAACTCCTACAATGAGCAGTTCTTC. As protein: CASSLGTGNSYNEQFF.

This clone was counted only a few times. The chain is built from TRBV4-1 and TRBJ1-5; 7 bases map to TRBD1. CDR1 and CDR2 (germline): MGHRA, YSYEKL. J gave up 7 bases and V 1 base, and 10 bases lay outside the gene matches. This CDR3 is 16 amino acids long. The CDR3 spells CASSQGHRGKEQPQHF. CDR3 coding DNA: TGCGCCAGCAGCCAAGGGCACAGGGGAAAAGAACAGCCCCAGCATTTT.

This rearrangement joins TRBV6-1 to TRBJ1-3; D is ambiguous. V dropped 3 bases and J dropped 2 bases, with 11 bases sitting between them. Germline loops: CDR1 MNHNS, CDR2 SASEGT. The CDR3 runs to 15 residues. CDR3 sequence (DNA): TGTGCCAGCAGTGAGACCCTAGGCCCTGGAAACACCATATATTTT. As protein: CASSETLGPGNTIYF.

This chain joins TRBV5-1 and TRBJ2-1; maybe TRBD1 (8 bases). Trimming removed 5 bases from V and 5 bases from J, with 17 bases in between. The CDR3 is made up of 15 amino acids. Looked up from germline, CDR1 is SGHRS and CDR2 is YFSETQ. CDR3 DNA: TGCGCCAGCAGGCCCCAGGGGGCGGGGGACAATGAGCAGTTCTTC. It yields the protein CASRPQGAGDNEQFF.